The 7 T cell receptor beta chains presented below share a single source sample, sequenced in a study of beta chain features in type 1 diabetes. The entirety of the isolated RNA underwent reverse transcription, so expressed TCRB transcripts were sequenced. Clones were read by immunoSEQ multiplex PCR, and TCRdb kept only the in-frame ones, dropping some. The sample holds hundreds of thousands of clones, around 16% seen once. Specimen: naive CD4+ T cells from blood. These receptor sequences come from a man between 18 and 35 years old in good health.

This chain joins TRBV13 and TRBJ2-3; D remains ambiguous. This CDR3 contains 14 residues. In germline, CDR1 is PRHDT, CDR2 FYEKMQ (reference sequence). Between the trimmed V and J ends, which lost 5 bases and 4 bases, there was a span of 13 bases. As DNA, the CDR3 is TGTGCCAGCAGCCTCCGGGCCGGACCAGATACGCAGTATTTT. Its translation: CASSLRAGPDTQYF. Full variable domain (remainder filled in from reference TRBV13 and TRBJ2-3): AAGVIQSPRHLIKEKRETATLKCYPIPRHDTVYWYQQGPGQDPQFLISFYEKMQSDKGSIPDRFSAQQFSDYHSELNMSSLELGDSALYFCASSLRAGPDTQYFGPGTRLTVL.

This clone was found many times. The chain is built from TRBV28 and TRBJ2-3, with no clear D. CDR1 is MDHEN and CDR2 is SYDVKM in the germline V gene. The CDR3 sequence is 10 residues long. The V end lost 9 bases, the J end lost 5 bases, and 6 bases lay between the germline ends. CDR3 loop: CASRQDTQYF. CDR3 bases: TGTGCCAGTCGGCAAGATACGCAGTATTTT.

The chain uses TRBV19 and TRBJ2-5, with 10 bases identical to TRBD1. This CDR3 is built from 16 residues. CDR1 is LNHDA and CDR2 is SQIVND in the germline V gene (reference sequence). With 3 bases clipped from V and 4 bases from J, the junction kept 8 bases outside the gene matches. CDR3 region: CASSMDRGKFIETQYF. The CDR3 bases are TGTGCCAGTAGTATGGACAGGGGGAAGTTCATAGAGACCCAGTACTTC.

The V gene is TRBV18, the J gene TRBJ2-5; D perhaps matches TRBD2 (6 bases). The ends were cut back, 2 bases at V and 5 bases at J, with 9 bases in the middle. Germline assignment: CDR1 KGHSH and CDR2 LQKENI. This CDR3 contains 13 residues. CDR3 residues: CASSPGTSETQYF. Here the CDR3 DNA reads TGTGCCAGCTCACCAGGGACTTCTGAGACCCAGTACTTC.

The chain links TRBV6-5 to TRBJ2-5; possibly TRBD1 for D (6 bases). V was clipped by 0 bases and J by 4 bases, with 9 bases between them. Looked up from germline, CDR1 is MNHEY and CDR2 is SVGAGI. The CDR3 contains 14 residues. The CDR3 reads CASSYSIGGETQYF. DNA of the CDR3: TGTGCCAGCAGTTACTCGATAGGGGGAGAGACCCAGTACTTC.

This rearrangement joins TRBV27 to TRBJ2-7, with 10 positions matching TRBD1. The V gene's germline CDR1 is MNHEY and CDR2 SMNVEV (reference sequence). The V gene end was trimmed by 3 bases and the J gene end by 4 bases; junction bases not matched to a gene: 12. This CDR3 has 17 residues. As DNA, the CDR3 is TGTGCCAGCAGTTTTCTCAGTCGGGACAGGGGAACGTACGAGCAGTACTTC. Residues: CASSFLSRDRGTYEQYF.

In this sample, this clone turned up a few times. This CDR3 is also generated by other DNA sequences in the sample. The chain combines TRBV5-1 with TRBJ2-5, with D uncertain. Germline V gene lookup returns CDR1 SGHRS and CDR2 YFSETQ. Trimming took 4 bases from V and 1 from J, leaving 8 bases between them. This CDR3 is built from 13 residues. DNA for the CDR3: TGCGCCAGCAGCCTGACGGCCCAAGAGACCCAGTACTTC. This codes for CASSLTAQETQYF.